The 29 T cell receptor beta chains in this list originate from one sample, sequenced in a study of blood T cell repertoires in COVID-19. The table came from immunoSEQ multiplex PCR; TCRdb's copy has only in-frame clones and leaves some out. The table includes some 180,000 clones, roughly 80% detected once. Sequencing was done on a sample of peripheral blood. The receptors stem from a woman in her thirties or forties with COVID-19, enrolled during active disease.

The chain couples TRBV3-1 (or the pseudogene TRBV3-2) to TRBJ1-6; TRBD1 aligns across 7 bases. V lost 4 bases and J lost 7; bases outside the gene matches: 10. Germline lookup yields CDR1 LGHDT and CDR2 YNNKEL (reference sequence). This CDR3 comprises 16 residues. This CDR3 is CASSLAGGKGNSPLHF. CDR3 in DNA: TGTGCCAGCAGCCTCGCAGGGGGAAAGGGGAATTCACCCCTCCACTTT.

V usage is TRBV30 and J usage is TRBJ2-2, with D possibly matching TRBD2 (6 bases). Trimming took off 4 bases at V and 4 bases at J, with 13 bases between the two ends. The CDR3 is 14 amino acids. The germline V gene encodes CDR1 GTSNPN and CDR2 SVGIG (reference sequence). This CDR3 is CAWKSERVTGELFF. As DNA, the CDR3 is TGTGCCTGGAAATCGGAGCGGGTCACCGGGGAGCTGTTTTTT.

To note about this clone: One junction end disagrees with the germline gene, perhaps due to a read error. The chain joins TRBV3-1 (or the pseudogene TRBV3-2) to TRBJ2-2, with TRBD2 identical over 9 bases. Germline CDR1 reads LGHDT; CDR2 reads YNNKEL (reference sequence). This CDR3 is 17 amino acids long. CDR3 amino acids: CANSPKGREGLSGELFF. In DNA form, the CDR3 reads TGTGCCAACAGCCCGAAGGGGCGGGAGGGCCTTTCCGGGGAGCTGTTTTTT.

This clone was counted ten times or more. This chain connects TRBV19 to TRBJ1-1; possible D gene TRBD1, 6 bases. Germline V gene lookup returns CDR1 LNHDA and CDR2 SQIVND (reference sequence). V lost 9 bases and J lost 3, with 14 bases in between. The CDR3 is made up of 13 amino acids. In DNA form, the CDR3 reads TGTGCCAGCGGTTGGACAGAAGACACTGAAGCTTTCTTT. This sequence encodes CASGWTEDTEAFF.

The V and J genes are TRBV6-6 and TRBJ1-4; the D is unclear. This CDR3 has 14 amino acids. Per germline, CDR1 MNHNY and CDR2 SVGAGI (reference sequence). Trimming cost V 5 bases and J 7 bases, with 14 bases left between them. This CDR3 reads CASSANGLVEKLFF. The DNA of the CDR3 is TGTGCCAGCAGTGCCAACGGACTGGTTGAAAAACTGTTTTTT.

Details on this clone: The same CDR3 is also encoded by other DNA sequences in this sample. The rearrangement joins TRBV12-3 or TRBV12-4 to TRBJ1-2, with D uncertain. Trimming took 1 base from V and 2 from J, leaving 5 bases between them. The CDR3 extends over 13 amino acids. CDR3 sequence reads: CASSLGQNYGYTF. CDR3 coding DNA: TGTGCCAGCAGTTTAGGGCAGAACTATGGCTACACCTTC.

The chain uses TRBV6-5 and TRBJ1-5; 8 positions agree with TRBD1. V lost 6 bases and J lost 6; bases outside the gene matches: 10. The CDR3 extends over 15 amino acids. CDR1 and CDR2 from the germline V gene are MNHEY and SVGAGI. In DNA form, the CDR3 reads TGTGCCAGCAGGGCAGGGGGCGTCTTAATTCAGCCCCAGCATTTT. This translates into CASRAGGVLIQPQHF.

The chain has TRBV18 and TRBJ2-5; 9 bases align to TRBD1. Per the germline V gene, CDR1 is KGHSH and CDR2 is LQKENI. V dropped 2 bases and J dropped 3; count of bases not matched to a gene: 1. There are 14 residues in the CDR3. The CDR3 DNA follows: TGTGCCAGCTCACCATGGGACAGGGAAGAGACCCAGTACTTC. Protein product: CASSPWDREETQYF.

The rearrangement joins TRBV6-2 or TRBV6-3 to TRBJ2-6; D not resolved. The length of the CDR3 is 15 residues. Germline lookup yields CDR1 MNHEY and CDR2 SVGEGT. Trimming pared 5 bases from V and 2 bases from J, leaving 10 bases between. As DNA, the CDR3 is TGTGCCAGCAGTACCGACATAGCTGGGGCCAACGTCCTGACTTTC. Translated, it gives CASSTDIAGANVLTF.

V usage is TRBV10-1 and J usage is TRBJ2-3; possibly TRBD2 for D (5 bases). The CDR3 totals 16 residues. Germline-derived CDR1 and CDR2 are WNHNN and SYGVQD (reference sequence). Trimming left V 3 bases short and J 3 bases short, with 16 bases between. The CDR3 DNA reads as TGCGCCAGCAGTGATGGAGGTAGCGTAAATACAGATACGCAGTATTTT. Protein: CASSDGGSVNTDTQYF.

The chain joins TRBV4-1 to TRBJ1-2, with D possibly being TRBD1 (6 bases). V lost 4 bases to trimming and J lost 4 bases, with 13 bases between them. The germline V gene encodes CDR1 MGHRA and CDR2 YSYEKL. The CDR3 consists of 14 residues. CDR3 in amino acids: CASSPGQDLYGYTF. DNA for the CDR3: TGCGCCAGCAGCCCGGGACAAGACCTCTATGGCTACACCTTC.

The CDR3 sequence: CASSATQGAPLHF. The DNA of the CDR3 is TGTGCCAGCAGCGCGACCCAGGGGGCACCCCTCCACTTT. The genes are TRBV9 and TRBJ1-6, with 7 bases identical to TRBD1. The V and J ends lost 3 bases and 11 bases, in that order; junction bases with no gene match: 5. This CDR3 has 13 amino acids. The germline CDR1 and CDR2 sequences are SGDLS and YYNGEE.

The chain couples TRBV10-3 to TRBJ2-1, with 9 bases that match TRBD2. Germline V gene lookup returns CDR1 ENHRY and CDR2 SYGVKD. The CDR3 loop spans 16 amino acids. V lost 6 bases, J lost 5 bases, and 11 bases stayed unmatched. The CDR3 DNA is TGTGCCATCAGGTCCTTAGCGGGGGCCCTGCACAATGAGCAGTTCTTC. Translating it yields CAIRSLAGALHNEQFF.

The CDR3 reads CASSASTGGYEQYF. The DNA of the CDR3 is TGTGCCAGTAGTGCGAGCACAGGGGGCTACGAGCAGTACTTC. The chain joins TRBV19 to TRBJ2-7; 8 bases are shared with TRBD1. This CDR3 is built from 14 residues. With V trimmed by 5 bases and J by 3 bases, 6 bases remained unmatched. Germline CDR1 is LNHDA and CDR2 is SQIVND (reference sequence).

The count of this clone is one. CDR3 DNA sequence: TGCGCCAGCAGCCAAGTTGGGCTAGCGGGGGGGCATGGGACCCAGTACTTC. Residues: CASSQVGLAGGHGTQYF. The chain employs TRBV4-1 and TRBJ2-5; 12 bases are shared with TRBD2. Germline CDR1 is MGHRA and CDR2 is YSYEKL. CDR3 size: 17 residues. V trimming: 1 base; J trimming: 7 bases; junction bases outside the gene matches: 10.

The chain uses TRBV5-1 and TRBJ2-7, with D possibly being TRBD2 (6 bases). Per germline, CDR1 SGHRS and CDR2 YFSETQ. V lost 6 bases, J lost 4 bases, and 23 bases lay in between. This CDR3 comprises 16 residues. In nucleotides, the CDR3 is TGCGCCAGCACCCTTGGTCCGGGAGTTGGTAATTACGAGCAGTACTTC. Residues: CASTLGPGVGNYEQYF.

The V call is TRBV11-2, the J call TRBJ1-6; 9 bases line up with TRBD1. The CDR3 runs to 15 residues. V was clipped by 0 bases and J by 6 bases; unmatched bases: 0. CDR1 and CDR2 from the germline V gene are SGHAT and FQNNGV. The CDR3 reads CASSLEGQGNSPLHF. CDR3 coding DNA: TGTGCCAGCAGCTTAGAGGGACAGGGTAATTCACCCCTCCACTTT.

The gene calls are TRBV6-6 and TRBJ1-1, with D perhaps TRBD1 (5 bases). Looked up from germline, CDR1 is MNHNY and CDR2 is SVGAGI (reference sequence). Trimming removed 6 bases from V and 7 bases from J, with 9 bases in between. This CDR3 comprises 11 residues. The CDR3 region has the DNA TGTGCCAGCAGCAGGGAGGTTGAAGCTTTCTTT. Protein sequence: CASSREVEAFF.

This chain links TRBV30 with TRBJ1-2; possible D gene TRBD1, 5 bases. The CDR3 covers 15 residues. Trimming shortened V by 3 bases and J by 3 bases, and 17 bases separated the two germline ends. The germline V gene has CDR1 GTSNPN and CDR2 SVGIG (reference sequence). The CDR3 DNA follows: TGTGCCTGGAGAGATCGACAGAAGAACGACTATGGCTACACCTTC. It yields the protein CAWRDRQKNDYGYTF.

The CDR3 DNA reads as TGTGCCAGCAGTTTATCAGGGAGGGTGAACAATGAGCAGTTCTTC. It codes for CASSLSGRVNNEQFF. This chain links TRBV28 with TRBJ2-1, with TRBD2 matching over 7 bases. CDR3 size: 15 residues. Germline CDR1 and CDR2: MDHEN and SYDVKM. The V segment lost 1 base and the J segment 5 bases; nucleotides outside the gene matches: 5.

The V call is TRBV6-5, the J call TRBJ1-3; D unresolved. CDR3 length: 15 amino acids. Between the trimmed V and J ends, which lost 7 bases and 1 base, there was a span of 14 bases. Germline assignment: CDR1 MNHEY and CDR2 SVGAGI. The CDR3 spells CASTLVGSSGNTIYF. CDR3 DNA sequence: TGTGCCAGCACCCTTGTGGGGAGTTCTGGAAACACCATATATTTT.

The chain recombines TRBV30 with TRBJ2-5, with D possibly TRBD2 on 5 matching bases. The V gene lost 2 bases and the J gene lost 4 bases, with 11 bases spanning the gap. The germline CDR1 and CDR2 sequences are GTSNPN and SVGIG (reference sequence). The CDR3 runs to 13 residues. As DNA, the CDR3 is TGTGCCTGGAGTAGAGGGAACGGAGAGACCCAGTACTTC. Residues: CAWSRGNGETQYF. The complete variable domain, with remaining parts taken from reference TRBV30 and TRBJ2-5, reads SQTIHQWPATLVQPVGSPLSLECTVEGTSNPNLYWYRQAAGRGLQLLFYSVGIGQISSEVPQNLSASRPQDRQFILSSKKLLLSDSGFYLCAWSRGNGETQYFGPGTRLLVL.

The chain recombines TRBV3-1 (or the pseudogene TRBV3-2) with TRBJ2-1; a possible D gene is TRBD1 (5 bases). The CDR3 is 15 residues long. The germline CDR1 and CDR2 sequences are LGHDT and YNNKEL (reference sequence). Trimming took off 4 bases at V and 2 bases at J, with 12 bases between the two ends. The CDR3 coding sequence is TGTGCCAGCAGCCTTGGGGCCGGCACCTACAATGAGCAGTTCTTC. Protein: CASSLGAGTYNEQFF.

This clone was picked up a small number of times. This chain uses TRBV2 with TRBJ2-7, with D uncertain. V shed 7 bases and J shed 1 base, with 17 bases lying between them. This CDR3 is built from 15 residues. CDR1 is SNHLY, CDR2 FYNNEI, per germline. CDR3 protein: CASTNLESSSYEQYV. The CDR3 DNA follows: TGTGCCAGCACCAATCTGGAGTCGAGTTCCTACGAGCAGTACGTC.

This chain uses TRBV19 with TRBJ1-1, with D uncertain. Trimming cost V 3 bases and J 7 bases, with 18 bases left between them. The CDR3 is 15 amino acids. Germline CDR1 and CDR2: LNHDA and SQIVND (reference sequence). In DNA, the CDR3 is TGTGCCAGTAGTATTTATCCAGGCGTGTTTAATGAAGCTTTCTTT. Translation: CASSIYPGVFNEAFF.

The chain links TRBV5-1 to TRBJ2-1, with TRBD2 matching 9 bases. The V gene end was trimmed by 4 bases and the J gene end by 8 bases; junction bases not matched to a gene: 16. Per germline, CDR1 SGHRS and CDR2 YFSETQ. This CDR3 comprises 17 residues. The CDR3 here is CASSKTTSGLASHEQFF. CDR3 sequence (DNA): TGCGCCAGCAGCAAAACCACTTCGGGACTAGCATCTCATGAGCAGTTCTTC.

The chain has TRBV13 and TRBJ2-4; D might be TRBD2 (5 bases). Germline V gene sequence: CDR1 PRHDT, CDR2 FYEKMQ (reference sequence). The germline V and J ends were trimmed by 0 bases and 1 base, with 7 bases remaining between them. This CDR3 has 15 residues. The CDR3 here is CASSLGPGAKNIQYF. The CDR3 bases are TGTGCCAGCAGCTTAGGCCCGGGGGCCAAAAACATTCAGTACTTC.

The table lists this clone with a count of one. The chain uses TRBV27 and TRBJ2-7; D gene ambiguous. The CDR3 consists of 14 residues. V was trimmed by 6 bases and J by 7 bases, leaving 19 bases between them. Germline values: CDR1 MNHEY, CDR2 SMNVEV (reference sequence). This chain's CDR3 is CASSERGISREQYF. CDR3 nucleotide sequence: TGTGCCAGCAGCGAAAGAGGCATTTCTCGGGAGCAGTACTTC.

The chain combines TRBV7-8 with TRBJ1-3; TRBD1 might be the D (5 bases). CDR1 and CDR2 from the germline V gene are SGHVS and FQNEAQ. The CDR3 contains 15 residues. Trimming removed 5 bases at V and 2 bases at J, with 13 bases between. CDR3 nucleotides: TGTGCCAGCAGCACCATCAGGGCGCCTGGAAACACCATATATTTT. It is translated as CASSTIRAPGNTIYF.